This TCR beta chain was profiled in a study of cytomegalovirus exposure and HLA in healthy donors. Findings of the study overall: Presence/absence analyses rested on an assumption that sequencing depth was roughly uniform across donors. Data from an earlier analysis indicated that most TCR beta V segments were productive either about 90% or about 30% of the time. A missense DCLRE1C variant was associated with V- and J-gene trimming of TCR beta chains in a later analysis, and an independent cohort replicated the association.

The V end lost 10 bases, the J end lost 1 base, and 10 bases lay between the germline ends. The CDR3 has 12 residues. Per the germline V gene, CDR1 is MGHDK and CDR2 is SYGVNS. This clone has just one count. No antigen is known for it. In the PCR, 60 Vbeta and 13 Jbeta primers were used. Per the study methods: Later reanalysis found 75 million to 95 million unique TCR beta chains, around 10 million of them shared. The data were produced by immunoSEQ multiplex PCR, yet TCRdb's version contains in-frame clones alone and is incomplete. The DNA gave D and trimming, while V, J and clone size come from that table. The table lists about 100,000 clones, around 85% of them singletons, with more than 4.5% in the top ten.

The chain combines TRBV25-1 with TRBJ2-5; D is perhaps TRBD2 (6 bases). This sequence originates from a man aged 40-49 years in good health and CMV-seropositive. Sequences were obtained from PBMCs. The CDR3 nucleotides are TGTGCCACCTCGGGACTCCAAGAGACCCAGTACTTC. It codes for CATSGLQETQYF.